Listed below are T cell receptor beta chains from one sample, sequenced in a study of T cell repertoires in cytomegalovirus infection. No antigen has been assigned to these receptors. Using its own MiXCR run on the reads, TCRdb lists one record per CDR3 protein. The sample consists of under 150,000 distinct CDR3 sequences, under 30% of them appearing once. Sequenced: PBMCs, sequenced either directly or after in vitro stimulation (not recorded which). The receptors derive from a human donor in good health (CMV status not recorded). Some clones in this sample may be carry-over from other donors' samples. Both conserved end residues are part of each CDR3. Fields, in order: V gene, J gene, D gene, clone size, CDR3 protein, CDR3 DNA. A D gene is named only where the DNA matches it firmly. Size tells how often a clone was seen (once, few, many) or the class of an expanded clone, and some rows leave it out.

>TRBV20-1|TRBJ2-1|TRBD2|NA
CSARGGSGKSSYNEQFF
TGCAGTGCTAGAGGCGGTAGCGGGAAGAGCTCCTACAATGAGCAGTTCTTC
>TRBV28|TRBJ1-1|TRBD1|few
CASRPPDRGPDFAFF
TGTGCCAGCAGGCCCCCCGACAGGGGGCCAGATTTTGCTTTCTTT
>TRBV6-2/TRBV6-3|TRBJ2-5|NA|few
CASSTFGQGGRSETQYF
TGTGCCAGCAGCACCTTCGGACAGGGCGGGAGGAGTGAGACCCAGTACTTC
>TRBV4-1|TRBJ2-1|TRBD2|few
CASSQGLAGGPTYNEQFF
TGTGCCAGCAGCCAGGGACTAGCGGGAGGCCCGACATACAATGAGCAGTTCTTC
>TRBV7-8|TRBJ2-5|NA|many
CASSSYRDTYGETQYF
TGTGCCAGCAGCTCCTACCGGGACACCTACGGGGAGACCCAGTACTTC
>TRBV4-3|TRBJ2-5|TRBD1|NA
CASSQSRQGRETQYF
TGCGCCAGCAGCCAATCACGACAGGGGAGAGAGACCCAGTACTTC
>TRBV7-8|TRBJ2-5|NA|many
CASSLYLTVKETQYF
TGTGCCAGCAGCTTATACCTAACGGTAAAAGAGACCCAGTACTTC
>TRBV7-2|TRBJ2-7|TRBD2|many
CASSRAGTSGHQYF
TGTGCCAGCAGCCGAGCCGGGACTAGCGGTCACCAGTACTTC
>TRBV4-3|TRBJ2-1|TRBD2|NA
CASSQLTSGVDNEQFF
TGCGCCAGCAGCCAATTGACTAGCGGGGTGGACAATGAGCAGTTCTTC
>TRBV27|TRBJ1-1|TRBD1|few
CASNPQGARHTEAFF
TGTGCCAGCAATCCTCAGGGGGCTCGGCACACTGAAGCTTTCTTT
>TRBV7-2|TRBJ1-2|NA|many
CASSLALLAYGYTF
TGTGCCAGCAGCTTAGCCCTACTTGCCTATGGCTACACCTTC
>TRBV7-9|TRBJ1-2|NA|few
CASSLDRFNYGYTF
TGTGCCAGCAGCCTTGACAGATTTAACTATGGCTACACCTTC
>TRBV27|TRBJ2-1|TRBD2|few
CASSPPSGRRHEQFF
TGTGCCAGCAGTCCCCCTAGCGGGAGGCGCCATGAGCAGTTCTTC
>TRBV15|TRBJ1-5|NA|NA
CATSRLRGTDQPQHF
TGTGCCACCAGCAGACTCCGGGGGACTGATCAGCCCCAGCATTTT
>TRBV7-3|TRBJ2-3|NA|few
CASSLGIALSTDTQYF
TGTGCCAGCAGCTTAGGTATAGCGCTAAGCACAGATACGCAGTATTTT
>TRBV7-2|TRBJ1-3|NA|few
CASSLLSGTGNTIYF
TGTGCCAGCAGCTTATTGTCGGGGACTGGAAACACCATATATTTT
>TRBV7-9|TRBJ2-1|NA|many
CASSLVGEQFF
TGTGCCAGCAGCTTAGTGGGTGAGCAGTTCTTC
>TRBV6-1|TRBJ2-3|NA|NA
CATKPRGLGTDTQYF
TGTGCCACAAAACCGCGGGGTCTGGGGACAGATACGCAGTATTTT
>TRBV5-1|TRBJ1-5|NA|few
CASSTGPQLDNQPQHF
TGCGCCAGCAGCACCGGACCCCAACTGGACAATCAGCCCCAGCATTTT
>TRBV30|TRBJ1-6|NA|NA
CAWTGTGSPPLHF
TGTGCCTGGACCGGGACTGGAAGTCCACCCCTCCACTTT
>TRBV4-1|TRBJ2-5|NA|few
CASSQVLAKETQYF
TGCGCCAGCAGCCAAGTTCTAGCGAAAGAGACCCAGTACTTC
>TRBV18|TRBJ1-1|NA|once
CASSIQELNTEAFF
TGTGCCAGCTCGATACAGGAGTTGAACACTGAAGCTTTCTTT
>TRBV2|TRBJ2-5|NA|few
CASADHSSRQGGETQYF
TGTGCCAGCGCGGACCATTCTTCGAGACAGGGAGGAGAGACCCAGTACTTC
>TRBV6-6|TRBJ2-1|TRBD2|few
CASSWTRTHNEQFF
TGTGCCAGCAGTTGGACTAGAACGCACAATGAGCAGTTCTTC
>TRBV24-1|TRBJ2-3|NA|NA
CATGMRGEDTQYF
TGTGCCACCGGCATGAGGGGAGAAGATACGCAGTATTTT
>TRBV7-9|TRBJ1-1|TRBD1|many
CASSQGQGKAEAFF
TGTGCCAGCAGCCAAGGACAGGGGAAGGCTGAAGCTTTCTTT
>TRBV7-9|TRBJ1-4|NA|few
CASSLGYGTNEKLFF
TGTGCCAGCAGCTTAGGGTACGGAACTAATGAAAAACTGTTTTTT
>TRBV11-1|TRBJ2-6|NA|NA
CASGGSGAGANVLTF
TGTGCCAGCGGAGGGTCTGGGGCCGGGGCCAACGTCCTGACTTTC
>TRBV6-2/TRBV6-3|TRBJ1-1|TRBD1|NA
CASSYTPDRGDTEAFF
TGTGCCAGCAGTTACACTCCGGACAGGGGGGACACTGAAGCTTTCTTT
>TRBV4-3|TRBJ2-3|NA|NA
CASSPSLARGTDTQYF
TGCGCCAGCAGCCCTAGTCTAGCGCGGGGCACAGATACGCAGTATTTT
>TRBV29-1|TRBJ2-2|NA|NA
CTAGPLHGELFF
TGCACCGCCGGTCCACTTCACGGGGAGCTGTTTTTT
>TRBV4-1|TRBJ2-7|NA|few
CASSQDIIRDYEQYF
TGCGCCAGCAGCCAAGATATCATTCGGGACTACGAGCAGTACTTC
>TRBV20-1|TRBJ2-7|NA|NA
CSARDPGGTSYEQYF
TGCAGTGCTAGAGATCCCGGCGGGACTTCCTACGAGCAGTACTTC
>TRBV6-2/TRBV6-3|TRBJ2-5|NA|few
CASSYDEQGGETQYF
TGTGCCAGCAGTTATGACGAACAGGGCGGGGAGACCCAGTACTTC
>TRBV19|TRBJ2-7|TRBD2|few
CASSPSPRTSGSYEQYF
TGTGCCAGTAGTCCATCCCCGCGGACTAGCGGCTCCTACGAGCAGTACTTC
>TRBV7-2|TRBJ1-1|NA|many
CASSPPGRTYTEAFF
TGTGCCAGCAGCCCTCCCGGGCGGACATACACTGAAGCTTTCTTT
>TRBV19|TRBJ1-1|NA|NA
CASSIGRLNTEAFF
TGTGCCAGTAGTATTGGACGGTTGAACACTGAAGCTTTCTTT
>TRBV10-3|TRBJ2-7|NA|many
CAISESSVGYEQYF
TGTGCCATCAGTGAGTCTTCCGTCGGCTACGAGCAGTACTTC
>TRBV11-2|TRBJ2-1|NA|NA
CASTLLEGSSYNEQFF
TGTGCCAGCACCCTCTTAGAGGGGTCCTCCTACAATGAGCAGTTCTTC